The 30 T cell receptor beta chains presented below share a single source sample, sequenced in a study of control samples from healthy donors and cancer patients. TCRdb's table, derived via immunoSEQ multiplex PCR, lists solely in-frame clones and lacks some. The sample carries 78,000 or so clones, over 65% recorded once. The sample consisted of blood. These receptors originate from a man in his fifties or sixties in good health.

This clone was recorded a few times. The chain has TRBV5-1 and TRBJ1-4; D gene ambiguous. Germline values: CDR1 SGHRS, CDR2 YFSETQ. The CDR3 sequence is 16 residues long. With 0 bases removed from V and 0 bases from J, the gap between germline ends came to 9 bases. The CDR3 here is CASSLGAATTNEKLFF. DNA for the CDR3: TGCGCCAGCAGCTTGGGGGCGGCTACAACTAATGAAAAACTGTTTTTT.

The chain is built from TRBV19 and TRBJ2-3, with D possibly matching TRBD1 (5 bases). Germline values: CDR1 LNHDA, CDR2 SQIVND (reference sequence). The CDR3 is 14 residues long. V was clipped by 4 bases and J by 6 bases, with 14 bases between them. The CDR3 DNA reads TGTGCCAGTAGTACACTGTTAGGGGCCGATACGCAGTATTTT. It is translated as CASSTLLGADTQYF.

The rearrangement uses TRBV7-2 and TRBJ1-6; 8 nucleotides line up with TRBD1. This CDR3 has 18 residues. The V segment lost 5 bases and the J segment 0 bases; nucleotides outside the gene matches: 9. Germline CDR1 and CDR2: SGHTA and FQGNSA. Here the CDR3 reads CASSLRRQGSSYNSPLHF. CDR3 DNA: TGTGCCAGCAGCCTGCGGAGACAGGGGAGCTCCTATAATTCACCCCTCCACTTT.

The chain links TRBV15 to TRBJ1-2; D is possibly TRBD1 (6 bases). The V end lost 6 bases, the J end lost 0 bases, and 20 bases lay between the germline ends. Germline V CDR1 and CDR2: LNHNV, YYDKDF (reference sequence). The CDR3 sequence is 17 residues long. The DNA of the CDR3 is TGTGCCACCAGGGCTGGGGGCGGATCCAACGCTAACTATGGCTACACCTTC. This sequence encodes CATRAGGGSNANYGYTF.

V is TRBV5-4 and J is TRBJ2-7, with no clear D. The CDR3 is 13 amino acids. Germline V lookup: CDR1 SGHNT, CDR2 YYREEE (reference sequence). Trimming cost V 3 bases and J 5 bases, with 12 bases left between them. This CDR3 reads CASSSSPPNEQYF. Here the CDR3 DNA reads TGTGCCAGCAGCTCTTCCCCTCCTAACGAGCAGTACTTC.

The V gene is TRBV7-3, the J gene TRBJ2-7; D gene uncertain. The CDR3 runs to 11 residues. Trimming removed 7 bases from V and 4 bases from J, with 8 bases in between. CDR1 and CDR2 from the germline V gene are SGHTA and FQGTGA. Here the CDR3 reads CASTRQYEQYF. DNA for the CDR3: TGTGCCAGCACTCGTCAATACGAGCAGTACTTC.

V is TRBV12-3 or TRBV12-4 and J is TRBJ2-5; D is perhaps TRBD1 (5 bases). The CDR3 has 13 amino acids. Trimming left V 1 base short and J 2 bases short, with 5 bases between. CDR3 bases: TGTGCCAGCAGTTTAGGACAGCAAGAGACCCAGTACTTC. This encodes CASSLGQQETQYF.

This chain connects TRBV2 to TRBJ2-2; D might be TRBD2 (5 bases). Between the trimmed V and J ends, which lost 6 bases and 6 bases, there was a span of 17 bases. CDR3 length equals 15 residues. The germline V gene has CDR1 SNHLY and CDR2 FYNNEI. DNA of the CDR3: TGTGCCAGCAGGGTCCGGGCCCCCGGGGCCGGGGAGCTGTTTTTT. Protein: CASRVRAPGAGELFF. Drawing the rest from reference TRBV2 and TRBJ2-2, the complete variable domain is EPEVTQTPSHQVTQMGQEVILRCVPISNHLYFYWYRQILGQKVEFLVSFYNNEISEKSEIFDDQFSVERPDGSNFTLKIRSTKLEDSAMYFCASRVRAPGAGELFFGEGSRLTVL.

The rearrangement uses TRBV5-1 and TRBJ2-2, with 7 bases that match TRBD2. CDR1 and CDR2 (germline): SGHRS, YFSETQ. Trimming cost V 5 bases and J 3 bases; bases outside gene matches: 10. The CDR3 is 16 residues long. The CDR3 sequence: CASRIRASGYTGELFF. In DNA form, the CDR3 reads TGCGCCAGCAGAATCAGGGCTAGCGGATACACCGGGGAGCTGTTTTTT.

The chain carries TRBV5-6 and TRBJ2-7; possible D gene TRBD1, 7 bases. Looked up from germline, CDR1 is SGHDT and CDR2 is YYEEEE. The CDR3 covers 14 residues. Trimming removed 2 bases at V and 3 bases at J, with 12 bases between. The CDR3 loop is CASSFGRGDYEQYF. CDR3 nucleotides: TGTGCCAGCAGCTTTGGCAGGGGGGACTACGAGCAGTACTTC.

The chain joins TRBV2 to TRBJ1-1, with D perhaps matching TRBD1 (5 bases). The length of the CDR3 is 14 residues. V was pared by 10 bases and J by 1 base, with 16 bases between. CDR1 and CDR2 from the germline V gene are SNHLY and FYNNEI. DNA of the CDR3: TGTGCCACAACTCAAGCAGGGCAGAACACTGAAGCTTTCTTT. Translation gives CATTQAGQNTEAFF.

The CDR3 region is CASRWTENTGELFF. CDR3 sequence (DNA): TGTGCCAGCAGGTGGACGGAGAACACCGGGGAGCTGTTTTTT. The chain has TRBV5-4 and TRBJ2-2, with D hard to call. The length of the CDR3 is 14 residues. Trimming took off 5 bases at V and 1 base at J, with 9 bases between the two ends. Germline assignment: CDR1 SGHNT and CDR2 YYREEE (reference sequence).

The genes are TRBV7-8 and TRBJ2-7; perhaps TRBD2 as D (5 bases). This CDR3 region has 13 residues. Trimming removed 5 bases from V and 4 bases from J, with 12 bases in between. The germline V gene has CDR1 SGHVS and CDR2 FQNEAQ. This CDR3 reads CASSLAGGYEQYF. The CDR3 region has the DNA TGTGCCAGCAGCCTGGCCGGAGGATACGAGCAGTACTTC.

This chain uses TRBV4-3 with TRBJ2-1, with TRBD2 identical over 7 bases. The CDR3 spans 16 residues. Germline CDR1 and CDR2: LGHNA and YSLEER. Trimming took 0 bases from V and 7 from J; bases not matched to a gene: 9. CDR3 bases: TGCGCCAGCAGCCAAGAGCTAGCGGTCGGAGGGAATGAGCAGTTCTTC. Translated, it gives CASSQELAVGGNEQFF.

This chain joins TRBV11-1 and TRBJ2-1; D call uncertain. The CDR3 extends over 12 amino acids. From germline, CDR1 is SGHAT and CDR2 FQDESV (reference sequence). The V end lost 5 bases, the J end lost 5 bases, and 7 bases lay between the germline ends. The CDR3 nucleotides are TGTGCCAGCAGCCCAGAGGACAATGAGCAGTTCTTC. Protein: CASSPEDNEQFF.

The genes are TRBV27 and TRBJ1-1; 8 bases agree with TRBD1. With 11 bases clipped from V and 1 base from J, the junction kept 15 bases outside the gene matches. CDR3 length: 16 residues. In germline, CDR1 is MNHEY, CDR2 SMNVEV (reference sequence). CDR3 region: CARQGQDVFGNTEAFF. In DNA form, the CDR3 reads TGTGCCCGCCAGGGACAGGACGTATTCGGGAACACTGAAGCTTTCTTT.

This CDR3 is CASSSHVGYTF. The CDR3 nucleotides are TGTGCCAGCAGCTCACACGTTGGCTACACCTTC. V is TRBV7-8 and J is TRBJ1-2; D call uncertain. Deletions cut 4 bases from V and 7 bases from J, with 7 bases between. The CDR3 has 11 residues. In germline, CDR1 is SGHVS, CDR2 FQNEAQ.

V usage is TRBV28 and J usage is TRBJ2-1; TRBD2 agrees at 11 bases. Looked up from germline, CDR1 is MDHEN and CDR2 is SYDVKM. With 4 bases clipped from V and 3 bases from J, the junction kept 5 bases outside the gene matches. This CDR3 has 16 amino acids. The CDR3, as DNA: TGTGCCAGCAGTTCCTCAGGGACTAGCGGCTACAATGAGCAGTTCTTC. Encoded protein: CASSSSGTSGYNEQFF. Full variable domain (missing parts from reference TRBV28 and TRBJ2-1): DVKVTQSSRYLVKRTGEKVFLECVQDMDHENMFWYRQDPGLGLRLIYFSYDVKMKEKGDIPEGYSVSREKKERFSLILESASTNQTSMYLCASSSSGTSGYNEQFFGPGTRLTVL.

The rearrangement uses TRBV12-3 or TRBV12-4 and TRBJ2-3; no definite D call. The CDR3 covers 12 residues. Trimming removed 7 bases from V and 2 bases from J, with 7 bases in between. The CDR3 is CASMTLTDTQYF. CDR3 nucleotides: TGTGCCAGCATGACCCTCACAGATACGCAGTATTTT.

The genes are TRBV10-3 and TRBJ1-2; D gene ambiguous. There are 15 residues in the CDR3. V was pared by 2 bases and J by 7 bases, with 17 bases between. Germline V gene lookup returns CDR1 ENHRY and CDR2 SYGVKD. CDR3 sequence: CAISERRTAGGGYTF. The CDR3, as DNA: TGTGCCATCAGTGAGCGACGGACGGCCGGAGGTGGCTACACCTTC.

This clone was seen a single time. This chain joins TRBV27 and TRBJ1-4; TRBD1 aligns across 10 bases. In germline, CDR1 is MNHEY, CDR2 SMNVEV (reference sequence). Unmatched junction bases numbered 5, after V lost 5 bases and J lost 2 bases. The length of the CDR3 is 16 residues. CDR3 nucleotide sequence: TGTGCCAGCAGTCGGACAGGGGGAACCACTAATGAAAAACTGTTTTTT. Translation: CASSRTGGTTNEKLFF. Full variable domain (rest looked up from reference TRBV27 and TRBJ1-4): EAQVTQNPRYLITVTGKKLTVTCSQNMNHEYMSWYRQDPGLGLRQIYYSMNVEVTDKGDVPEGYKVSRKEKRNFPLILESPSPNQTSLYFCASSRTGGTTNEKLFFGSGTQLSVL.

The sample holds one count of this clone. The chain uses TRBV19 and TRBJ1-5, with 10 bases lining up with TRBD1. Germline-derived CDR1 and CDR2 are LNHDA and SQIVND (reference sequence). The CDR3 sequence is 13 residues long. CDR3 in amino acids: CATGTGANQPQHF. The CDR3 nucleotides read TGTGCGACCGGGACAGGGGCCAATCAGCCCCAGCATTTT.

The chain has TRBV9 and TRBJ2-7; TRBD1 matches 7 bases. After removal of 0 bases from V and 1 base from J, the junction contained 4 bases not matched to a gene. Per the germline V gene, CDR1 is SGDLS and CDR2 is YYNGEE. The CDR3 runs to 15 residues. DNA for the CDR3: TGTGCCAGCAGCGTAGAGGGGACAGAATCCTACGAGCAGTACTTC. It encodes CASSVEGTESYEQYF.

The V and J genes are TRBV30 and TRBJ2-1; perhaps TRBD2 as D (6 bases). Germline CDR1 reads GTSNPN; CDR2 reads SVGIG (reference sequence). V shed 4 bases and J shed 10 bases, with 14 bases lying between them. This CDR3 contains 12 residues. The CDR3 DNA is TGTGCCTGGAATCTTTTGGGAGGCGAGCAGTTCTTC. Translating gives CAWNLLGGEQFF.

The chain is built from TRBV20-1 and TRBJ2-3; D not resolved. CDR1 DFQATT and CDR2 SNEGSKA come from the germline V gene (reference sequence). V lost 3 bases and J 6 bases, leaving 7 bases between the germline ends. The CDR3 is made up of 11 amino acids. Here the CDR3 DNA reads TGCAGTGCTAGGTTAACCGATACGCAGTATTTT. Translated: CSARLTDTQYF.

The chain recombines TRBV19 with TRBJ1-5, with a tentative D call TRBD1 (5 bases). Per germline, CDR1 LNHDA and CDR2 SQIVND (reference sequence). CDR3 length equals 15 residues. The germline V and J ends were trimmed by 2 bases and 4 bases, with 12 bases remaining between them. The CDR3 nucleotides read TGTGCCAGTAGTATATTCCGGGACTTAAATCAGCCCCAGCATTTT. Translated: CASSIFRDLNQPQHF. The full variable domain, its missing parts supplied by reference TRBV19 and TRBJ1-5, is DGGITQSPKYLFRKEGQNVTLSCEQNLNHDAMYWYRQDPGQGLRLIYYSQIVNDFQKGDIAEGYSVSREKKESFPLTVTSAQKNPTAFYLCASSIFRDLNQPQHFGDGTRLSIL.

The J gene is TRBJ2-1, the V gene TRBV6-5; TRBD2 matches 13 bases. CDR3 length: 15 amino acids. V shed 6 bases, J shed 8 bases, and the junction held 7 bases outside the gene matches. Germline CDR1 and CDR2: MNHEY and SVGAGI. CDR3 nucleotide sequence: TGTGCCAGCAGCGCCGGGACTAGCGGGGTTTATGAGCAGTTCTTC. Translation gives CASSAGTSGVYEQFF.

This clone was seen only a few times. V usage is TRBV6-5 and J usage is TRBJ2-3; a weak D match, TRBD1 (6 bases). Germline CDR1 reads MNHEY; CDR2 reads SVGAGI. The CDR3 length is 15 residues. Trimming cost V 10 bases and J 6 bases, with 23 bases left between them. The CDR3 bases are TGTGCCACCAACCGGGACACTAACTCAGGGGATACGCAGTATTTT. This sequence encodes CATNRDTNSGDTQYF.

The V gene is TRBV28, the J gene TRBJ1-1; D is ambiguous. This CDR3 region has 13 residues. From germline, CDR1 is MDHEN and CDR2 SYDVKM. The V and J ends lost 3 bases and 2 bases respectively, with 7 bases between them. The CDR3 is CASSFSLNTEAFF. CDR3 DNA: TGTGCCAGCAGTTTTTCTCTCAACACTGAAGCTTTCTTT.

In its sample, this clone was seen once. The rearrangement links TRBV4-3 to TRBJ2-1, with 10 bases matching TRBD1. CDR3 size: 15 residues. V shed 4 bases, J shed 8 bases, and the junction held 8 bases outside the gene matches. In germline, CDR1 is LGHNA, CDR2 YSLEER. The CDR3 DNA reads as TGCGCCAGCAGCCCTAGACAGGGGGCGGCTCATGAGCAGTTCTTC. Protein product: CASSPRQGAAHEQFF.